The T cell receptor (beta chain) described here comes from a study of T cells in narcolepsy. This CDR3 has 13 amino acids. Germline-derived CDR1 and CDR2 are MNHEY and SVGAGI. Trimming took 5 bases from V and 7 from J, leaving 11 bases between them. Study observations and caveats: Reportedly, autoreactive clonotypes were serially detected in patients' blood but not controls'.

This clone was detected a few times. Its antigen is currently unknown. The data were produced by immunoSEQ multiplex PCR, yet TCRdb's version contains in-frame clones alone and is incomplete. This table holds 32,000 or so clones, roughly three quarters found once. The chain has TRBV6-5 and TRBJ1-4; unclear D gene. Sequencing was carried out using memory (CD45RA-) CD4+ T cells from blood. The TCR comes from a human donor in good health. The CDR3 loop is CASSRQTAEKLFF. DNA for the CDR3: TGTGCCAGCAGTCGACAAACAGCTGAAAAACTGTTTTTT.